The clone carrying this T cell receptor beta chain occurred many times. Its cognate antigen is unknown. It was with unique molecular identifiers that the TCRbeta library was prepared. MiXCR was run by TCRdb on the PCR reads, yielding one entry per CDR3 protein. The data hold 60,000 to 85,000 distinct CDR3 sequences, with around 18% observed a single time. This specimen belongs to a study of T-cell reconstitution after alpha-beta-depleted transplantation in children. Study outcomes and limitations: By one year post-transplant, T-cell counts and diversity largely arose from T cells that were newly produced. Alpha-beta T cells about two months after transplant reportedly derived from several hundred expanded graft clones.

The sample here was PBMCs, mostly from graft donor cells, taken 360 days after TCRalphabeta/CD19-depleted stem cell transplant. The source is a male patient aged 2 to 9 who had a stem cell transplant for acute lymphoblastic leukemia, so the T cells may come from the graft donor.

The CDR3 is CASSLEVYYNEQFF. The CDR3 nucleotides read TGTGCCAGCAGCTTAGAGGTTTACTACAATGAGCAGTTCTTC. V and J are TRBV7-9 and TRBJ2-1; D not resolved. The germline V gene encodes CDR1 SEHNR and CDR2 FQNEAQ (reference sequence). This CDR3 spans 14 amino acids. Trimming cost V 1 base and J 3 bases, with 7 bases left between them.